This T cell receptor (beta chain) was identified during a study of radiotherapy plus CTLA-4 blockade in lung cancer (dated by TCRdb to 2017 to 2018). Looking at the study overall: Objective responses occurred in approximately 17% of enrolled patients, and 31% achieved disease control.

V was cut back by 1 base and J by 4 bases, leaving a gap of 10 bases between them. Per the germline V gene (reference sequence), MNHEY is the CDR1 and SMNVEV is the CDR2. Counted from cysteine to phenylalanine, this CDR3 has 14 amino acids. Solely the CDR3 DNA is kept, with 42 bases framed from the first base. About this clone: Its target antigen remains unknown. The record has no base qualities; no much larger clone is one base away.

Library prep was done by the immunoSEQ multiplex PCR assay. The immuneACCESS repertoire file appears here via TCRdb, limited to in-frame rearrangements. These files lack a portion of the clones; in checked studies, under half of the deficit traces to unresolved V genes, and the cause of the others is not known. Across this sample there are some 27,000 clones, with over 70% seen only once. The biggest ten clones account for approximately 25% of the sample. Focal radiation therapy combined with CTLA-4 blockade (ipilimumab) was tested in patients with chemo-refractory metastatic non-small-cell lung cancer. What the work shows at the level of the full study, not this receptor alone: Increased serum interferon-beta after radiation, together with early dynamic changes in blood T cell clones, were reported to be the strongest predictors of response. TCR clones derived from tumors expanded in peripheral blood after treatment with radiotherapy and ipilimumab.

This TCR was recovered from a human donor with non-small cell lung cancer that progressed on radiotherapy plus ipilimumab. The chain employs TRBV27 and TRBJ2-5, with the D call perhaps TRBD1 or TRBD2, each one matching 5 bases. Sample: peripheral blood, taken from a patient treated with radiotherapy plus ipilimumab. CDR3 loop: CASSLWGIGETQYF. The DNA sequence is given as TGTGCCAGCAGTTTATGGGGGATAGGAGAGACCCAGTACTTC.